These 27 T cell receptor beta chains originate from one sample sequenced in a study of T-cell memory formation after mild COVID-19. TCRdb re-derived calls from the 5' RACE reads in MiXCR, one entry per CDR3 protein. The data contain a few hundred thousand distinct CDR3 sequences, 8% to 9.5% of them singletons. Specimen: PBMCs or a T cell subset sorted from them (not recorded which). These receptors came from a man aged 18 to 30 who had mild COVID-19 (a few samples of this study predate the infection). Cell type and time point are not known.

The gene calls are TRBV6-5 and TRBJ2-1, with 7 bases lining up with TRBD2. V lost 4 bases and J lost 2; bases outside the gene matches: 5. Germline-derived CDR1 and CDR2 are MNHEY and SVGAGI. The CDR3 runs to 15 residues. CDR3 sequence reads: CASSWGGGAYNEQFF. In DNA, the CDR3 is TGTGCCAGCAGTTGGGGGGGAGGGGCCTACAATGAGCAGTTCTTC.

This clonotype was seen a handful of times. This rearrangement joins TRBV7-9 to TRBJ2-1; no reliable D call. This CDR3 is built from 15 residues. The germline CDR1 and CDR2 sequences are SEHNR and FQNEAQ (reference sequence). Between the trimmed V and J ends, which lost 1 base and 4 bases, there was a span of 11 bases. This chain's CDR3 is CASSLGGGKYNEQFF. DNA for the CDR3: TGTGCCAGCAGCTTAGGTGGTGGGAAGTACAATGAGCAGTTCTTC.

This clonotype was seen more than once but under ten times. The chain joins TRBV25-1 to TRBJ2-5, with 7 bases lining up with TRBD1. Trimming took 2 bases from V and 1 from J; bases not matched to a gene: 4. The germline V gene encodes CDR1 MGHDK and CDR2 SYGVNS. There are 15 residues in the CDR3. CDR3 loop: CASSEADRPQETQYF. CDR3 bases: TGTGCCAGCAGTGAAGCGGACAGGCCCCAAGAGACCCAGTACTTC.

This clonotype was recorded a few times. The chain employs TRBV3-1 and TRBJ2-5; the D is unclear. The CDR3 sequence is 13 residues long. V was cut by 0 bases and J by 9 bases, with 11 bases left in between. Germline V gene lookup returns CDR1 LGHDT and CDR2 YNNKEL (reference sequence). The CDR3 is CASSQDGREAQYF. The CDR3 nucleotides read TGTGCCAGCAGCCAAGACGGTCGCGAAGCCCAGTACTTC.

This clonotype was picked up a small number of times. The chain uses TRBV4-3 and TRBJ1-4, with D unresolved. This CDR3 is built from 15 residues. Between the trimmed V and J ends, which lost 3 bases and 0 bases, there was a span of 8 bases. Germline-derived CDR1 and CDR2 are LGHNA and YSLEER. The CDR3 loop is CASSHDTSTNEKLFF. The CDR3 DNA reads TGCGCCAGCAGCCACGACACCTCAACTAATGAAAAACTGTTTTTT.

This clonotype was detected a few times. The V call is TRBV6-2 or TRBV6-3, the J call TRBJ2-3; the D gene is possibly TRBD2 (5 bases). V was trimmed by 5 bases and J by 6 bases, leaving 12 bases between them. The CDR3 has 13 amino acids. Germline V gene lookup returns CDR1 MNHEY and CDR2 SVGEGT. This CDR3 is CASSIALADTQYF. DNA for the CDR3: TGTGCCAGCAGTATTGCTTTAGCGGATACGCAGTATTTT.

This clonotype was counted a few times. Written as DNA, the CDR3 is TGTGCCAGCAGCCACGGACAGTATCAATATGGCTACACCTTC. The encoded protein is CASSHGQYQYGYTF. This chain joins TRBV7-9 and TRBJ1-2; D perhaps matches TRBD1 (6 bases). Looked up from germline, CDR1 is SEHNR and CDR2 is FQNEAQ (reference sequence). Trimming stripped 5 bases from V and 5 bases from J, with 15 bases between. This CDR3 spans 14 amino acids.

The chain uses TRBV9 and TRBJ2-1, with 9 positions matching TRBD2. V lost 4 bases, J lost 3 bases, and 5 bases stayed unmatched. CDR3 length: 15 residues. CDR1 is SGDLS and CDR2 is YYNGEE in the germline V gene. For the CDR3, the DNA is TGTGCCAGCAGCCTAGGGACTAGCTTCTACAATGAGCAGTTCTTC. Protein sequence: CASSLGTSFYNEQFF.

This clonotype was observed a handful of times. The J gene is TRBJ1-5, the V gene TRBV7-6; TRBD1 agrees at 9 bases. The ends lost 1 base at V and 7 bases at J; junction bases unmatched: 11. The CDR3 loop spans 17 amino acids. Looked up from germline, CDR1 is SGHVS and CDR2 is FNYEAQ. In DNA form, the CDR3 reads TGTGCCAGCAGCTTAGAGCAGGGGACAGGGTTTGGCCAGCCCCAGCATTTT. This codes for CASSLEQGTGFGQPQHF.

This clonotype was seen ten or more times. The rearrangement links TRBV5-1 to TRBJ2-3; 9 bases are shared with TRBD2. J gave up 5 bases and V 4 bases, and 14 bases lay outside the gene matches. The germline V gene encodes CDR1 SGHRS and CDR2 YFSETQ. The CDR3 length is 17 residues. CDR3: CASSPTSSGELQDTQYF. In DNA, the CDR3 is TGCGCCAGCAGCCCGACCTCTAGCGGGGAGCTTCAAGATACGCAGTATTTT.

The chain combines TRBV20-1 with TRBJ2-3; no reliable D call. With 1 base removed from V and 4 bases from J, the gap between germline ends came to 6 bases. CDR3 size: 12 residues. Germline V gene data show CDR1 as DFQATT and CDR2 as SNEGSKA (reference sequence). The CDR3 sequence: CSARVFADTQYF. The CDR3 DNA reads TGCAGTGCTAGAGTTTTCGCAGATACGCAGTATTTT.

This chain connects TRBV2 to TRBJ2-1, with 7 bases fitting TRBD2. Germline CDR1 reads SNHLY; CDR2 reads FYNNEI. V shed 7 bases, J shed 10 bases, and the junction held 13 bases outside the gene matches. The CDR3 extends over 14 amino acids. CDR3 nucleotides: TGTGCCAGCACCAGAACATACACTAGCGTCGAGCAGTTCTTC. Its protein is CASTRTYTSVEQFF.

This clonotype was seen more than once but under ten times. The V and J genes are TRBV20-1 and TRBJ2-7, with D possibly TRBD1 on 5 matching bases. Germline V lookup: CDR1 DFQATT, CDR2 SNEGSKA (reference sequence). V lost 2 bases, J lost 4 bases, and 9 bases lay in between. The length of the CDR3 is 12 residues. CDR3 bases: TGCAGTGCTAGATGGGGCAGGTACGAGCAGTACTTC. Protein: CSARWGRYEQYF.

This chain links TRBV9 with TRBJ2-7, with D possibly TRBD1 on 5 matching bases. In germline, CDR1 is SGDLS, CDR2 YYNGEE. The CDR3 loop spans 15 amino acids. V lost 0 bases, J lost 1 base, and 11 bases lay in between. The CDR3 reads CASSVDETVSYEQYF. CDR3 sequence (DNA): TGTGCCAGCAGCGTAGATGAGACAGTATCCTACGAGCAGTACTTC.

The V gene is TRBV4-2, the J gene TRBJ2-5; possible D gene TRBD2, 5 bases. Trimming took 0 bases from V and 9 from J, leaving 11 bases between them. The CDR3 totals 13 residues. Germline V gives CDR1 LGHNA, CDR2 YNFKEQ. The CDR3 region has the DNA TGTGCCAGCAGCCAAGATAGGAGGTCGGCCCAGTACTTC. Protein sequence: CASSQDRRSAQYF.

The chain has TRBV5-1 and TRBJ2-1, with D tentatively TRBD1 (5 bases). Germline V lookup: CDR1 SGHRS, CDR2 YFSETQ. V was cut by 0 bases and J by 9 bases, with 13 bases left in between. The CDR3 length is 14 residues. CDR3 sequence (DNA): TGCGCCAGCAGCTTGGCACTGCTAAGGGGTGAGCAGTTCTTC. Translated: CASSLALLRGEQFF.

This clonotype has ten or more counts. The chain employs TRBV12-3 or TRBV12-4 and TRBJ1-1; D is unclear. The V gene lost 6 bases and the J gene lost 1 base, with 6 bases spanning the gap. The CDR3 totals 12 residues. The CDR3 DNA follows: TGTGCCAGCAGGGAGGGGAACACTGAAGCTTTCTTT. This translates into CASREGNTEAFF.

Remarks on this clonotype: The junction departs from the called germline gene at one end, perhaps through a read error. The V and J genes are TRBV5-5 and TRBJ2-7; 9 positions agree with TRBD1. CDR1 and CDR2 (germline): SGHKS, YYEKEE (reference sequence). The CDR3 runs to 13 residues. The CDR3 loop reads CASSLVFIDRGNF. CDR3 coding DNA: TGTGCCAGCAGCTTGGTTTTCATCGACAGGGGGAACTTC. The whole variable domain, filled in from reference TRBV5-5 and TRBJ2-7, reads DAGVTQSPTHLIKTRGQQVTLRCSPISGHKSVSWYQQVLGQGPQFIFQYYEKEERGRGNFPDRFSARQFPNYSSELNVNALLLGDSALYLCASSLVFIDRGNFGPGTRLTVT.

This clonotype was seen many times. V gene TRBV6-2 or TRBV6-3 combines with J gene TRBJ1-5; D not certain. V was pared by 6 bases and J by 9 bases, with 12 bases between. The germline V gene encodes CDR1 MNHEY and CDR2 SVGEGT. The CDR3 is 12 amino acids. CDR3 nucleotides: TGTGCCAGCAGCCTCTTCGGTCGGCCCCAGCATTTT. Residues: CASSLFGRPQHF.

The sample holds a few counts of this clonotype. CDR3 sequence: CASSGVSGGQETQYF. The CDR3 bases are TGTGCCAGCAGCGGCGTTAGCGGGGGCCAAGAGACCCAGTACTTC. V usage is TRBV7-2 and J usage is TRBJ2-5; the match to TRBD2 covers 9 bases. The junction had 5 bases not matched to a gene; V was cut back by 5 bases and J by 1 base. The germline V gene encodes CDR1 SGHTA and CDR2 FQGNSA. The CDR3 extends over 15 amino acids.

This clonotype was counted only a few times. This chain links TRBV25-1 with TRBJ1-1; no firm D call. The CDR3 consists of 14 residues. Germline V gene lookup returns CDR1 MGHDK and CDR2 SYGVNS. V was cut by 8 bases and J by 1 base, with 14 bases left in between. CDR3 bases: TGTGCCAGCCTTCCCCACCGGGGGAACACTGAAGCTTTCTTT. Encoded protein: CASLPHRGNTEAFF. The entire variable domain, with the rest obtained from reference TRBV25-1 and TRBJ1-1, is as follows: EADIYQTPRYLVIGTGKKITLECSQTMGHDKMYWYQQDPGMELHLIHYSYGVNSTEKGDLSSESTVSRIRTEHFPLTLESARPSHTSQYLCASLPHRGNTEAFFGQGTRLTVV.

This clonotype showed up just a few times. The CDR3 DNA follows: TGTGCCAGCAGCCCCCCCGTGATCGGGCGCGAAAAACTGTTTTTT. Translated, it gives CASSPPVIGREKLFF. The chain employs TRBV7-9 and TRBJ1-4; no clear D. The CDR3 totals 15 residues. Trimming removed 5 bases at V and 8 bases at J, with 18 bases between. Germline V gene data show CDR1 as SEHNR and CDR2 as FQNEAQ (reference sequence).

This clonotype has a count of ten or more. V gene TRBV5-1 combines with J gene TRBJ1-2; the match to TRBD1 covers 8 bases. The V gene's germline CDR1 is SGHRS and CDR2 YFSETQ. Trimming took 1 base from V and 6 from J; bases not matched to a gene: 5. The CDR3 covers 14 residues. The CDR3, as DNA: TGCGCCAGCAGCTTGTTACAGGGGGAGCATGGCTACACCTTC. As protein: CASSLLQGEHGYTF. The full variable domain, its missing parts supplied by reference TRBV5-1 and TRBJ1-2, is KAGVTQTPRYLIKTRGQQVTLSCSPISGHRSVSWYQQTPGQGLQFLFEYFSETQRNKGNFPGRFSGRQFSNSRSEMNVSTLELGDSALYLCASSLLQGEHGYTFGSGTRLTVV.

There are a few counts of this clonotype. CDR3 in amino acids: CASSIWRTSGVGSTDTQYF. The CDR3 DNA follows: TGTGCCAGCAGTATATGGCGGACTAGCGGGGTTGGAAGCACAGATACGCAGTATTTT. V usage is TRBV12-3 or TRBV12-4 and J usage is TRBJ2-3, with TRBD2 matching 12 bases. Trimming removed 5 bases from V and 0 bases from J; junction bases left unmatched: 12. The CDR3 has 19 amino acids.

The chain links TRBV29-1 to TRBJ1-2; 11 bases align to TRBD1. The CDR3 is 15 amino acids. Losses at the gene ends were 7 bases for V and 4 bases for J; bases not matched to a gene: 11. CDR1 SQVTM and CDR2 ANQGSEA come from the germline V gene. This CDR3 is CSALRGTGGTYGYTF. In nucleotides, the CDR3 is TGCAGCGCTCTAAGGGGGACAGGGGGAACCTATGGCTACACCTTC.

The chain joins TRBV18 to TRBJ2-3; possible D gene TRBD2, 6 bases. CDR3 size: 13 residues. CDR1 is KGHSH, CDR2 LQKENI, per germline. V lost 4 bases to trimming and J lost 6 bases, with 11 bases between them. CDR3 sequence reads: CASSQSGTDTQYF. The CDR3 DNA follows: TGTGCCAGCTCACAGTCGGGGACTGATACGCAGTATTTT.

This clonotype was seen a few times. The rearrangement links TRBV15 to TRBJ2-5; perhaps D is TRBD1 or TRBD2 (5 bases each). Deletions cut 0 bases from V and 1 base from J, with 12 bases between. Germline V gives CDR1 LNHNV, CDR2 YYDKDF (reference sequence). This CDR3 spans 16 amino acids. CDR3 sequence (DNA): TGTGCCACCAGCAGAGATGGGGCGGACTTCCAAGAGACCCAGTACTTC. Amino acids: CATSRDGADFQETQYF.